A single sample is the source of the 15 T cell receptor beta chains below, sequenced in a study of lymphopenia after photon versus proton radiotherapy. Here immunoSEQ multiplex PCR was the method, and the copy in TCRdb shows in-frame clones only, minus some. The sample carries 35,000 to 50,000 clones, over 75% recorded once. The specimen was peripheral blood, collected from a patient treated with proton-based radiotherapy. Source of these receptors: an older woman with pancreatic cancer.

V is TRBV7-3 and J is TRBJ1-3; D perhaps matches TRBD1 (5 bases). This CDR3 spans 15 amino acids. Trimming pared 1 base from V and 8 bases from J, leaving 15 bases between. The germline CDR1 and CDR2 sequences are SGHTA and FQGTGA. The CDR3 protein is CASSLKGAPTDTIYF. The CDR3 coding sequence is TGTGCCAGCAGCTTAAAAGGGGCCCCGACAGACACCATATATTTT.

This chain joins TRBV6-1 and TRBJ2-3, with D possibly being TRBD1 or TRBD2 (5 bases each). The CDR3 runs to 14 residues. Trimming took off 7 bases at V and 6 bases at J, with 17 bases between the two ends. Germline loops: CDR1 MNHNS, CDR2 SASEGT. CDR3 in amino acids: CASIPGRPLDTQYF. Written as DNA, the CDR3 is TGTGCCAGCATCCCGGGACGGCCACTCGATACGCAGTATTTT.

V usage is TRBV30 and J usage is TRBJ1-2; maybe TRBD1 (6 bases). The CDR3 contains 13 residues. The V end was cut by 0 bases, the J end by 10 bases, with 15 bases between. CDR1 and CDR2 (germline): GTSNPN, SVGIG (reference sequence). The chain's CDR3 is CAWSVQTGGDYTF. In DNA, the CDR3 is TGTGCCTGGAGTGTCCAGACAGGCGGAGACTACACCTTC.

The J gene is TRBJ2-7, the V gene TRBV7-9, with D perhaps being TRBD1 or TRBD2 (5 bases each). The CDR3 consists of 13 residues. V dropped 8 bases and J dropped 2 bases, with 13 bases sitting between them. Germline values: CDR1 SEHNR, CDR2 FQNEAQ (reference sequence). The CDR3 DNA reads TGTGCCAGCGGGGGAAGCATACCCTACGAGCAGTACTTC. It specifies CASGGSIPYEQYF.

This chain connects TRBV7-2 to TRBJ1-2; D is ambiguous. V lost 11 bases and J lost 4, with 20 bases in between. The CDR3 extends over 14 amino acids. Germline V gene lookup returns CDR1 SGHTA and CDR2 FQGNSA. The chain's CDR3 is CAVGGVALFYGYTF. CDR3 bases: TGTGCCGTGGGCGGGGTTGCCCTGTTCTATGGCTACACCTTC.

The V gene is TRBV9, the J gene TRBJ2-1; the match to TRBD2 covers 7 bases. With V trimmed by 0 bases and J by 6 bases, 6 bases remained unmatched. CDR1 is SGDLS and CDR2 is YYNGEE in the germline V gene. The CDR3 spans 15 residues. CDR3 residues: CASSVVGSGPNEQFF. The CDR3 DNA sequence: TGTGCCAGCAGCGTAGTTGGTAGCGGGCCCAATGAGCAGTTCTTC.

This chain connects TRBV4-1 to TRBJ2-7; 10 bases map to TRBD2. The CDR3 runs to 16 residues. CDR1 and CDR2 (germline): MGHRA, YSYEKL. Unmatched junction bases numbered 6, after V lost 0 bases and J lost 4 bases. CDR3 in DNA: TGCGCCAGCAGCCAAGACGCACTAGCGGGAAGATACGAGCAGTACTTC. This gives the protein CASSQDALAGRYEQYF.

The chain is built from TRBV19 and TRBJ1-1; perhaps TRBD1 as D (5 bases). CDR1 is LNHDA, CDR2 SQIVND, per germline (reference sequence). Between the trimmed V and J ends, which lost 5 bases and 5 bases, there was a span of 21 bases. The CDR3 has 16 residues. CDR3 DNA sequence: TGTGCCAGTAGTTCCTCAAGACAGATCGGACGGACTGAAGCTTTCTTT. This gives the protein CASSSSRQIGRTEAFF.

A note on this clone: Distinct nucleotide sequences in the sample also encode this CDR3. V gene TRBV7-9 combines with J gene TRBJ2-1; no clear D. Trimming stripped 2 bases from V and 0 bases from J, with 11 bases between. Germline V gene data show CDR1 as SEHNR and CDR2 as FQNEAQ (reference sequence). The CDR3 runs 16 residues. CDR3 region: CASSLFSLSSYNEQFF. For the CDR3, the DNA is TGTGCCAGCAGCTTATTTAGCCTGAGCTCCTACAATGAGCAGTTCTTC.

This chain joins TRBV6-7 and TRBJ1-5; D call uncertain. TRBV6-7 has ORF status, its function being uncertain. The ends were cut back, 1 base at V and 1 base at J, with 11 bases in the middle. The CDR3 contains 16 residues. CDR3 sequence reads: CASSYLTIWSNQPQHF. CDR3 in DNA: TGTGCCAGCAGTTACTTAACTATCTGGAGCAATCAGCCCCAGCATTTT.

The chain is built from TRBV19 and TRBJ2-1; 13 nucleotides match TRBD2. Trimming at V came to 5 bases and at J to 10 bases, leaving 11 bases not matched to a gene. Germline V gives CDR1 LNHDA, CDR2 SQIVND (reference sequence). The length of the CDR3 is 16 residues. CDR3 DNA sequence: TGTGCCAGTAGTCCCATTGGACTAGCGGGGGTAGAAGAGCAGTTCTTC. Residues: CASSPIGLAGVEEQFF.

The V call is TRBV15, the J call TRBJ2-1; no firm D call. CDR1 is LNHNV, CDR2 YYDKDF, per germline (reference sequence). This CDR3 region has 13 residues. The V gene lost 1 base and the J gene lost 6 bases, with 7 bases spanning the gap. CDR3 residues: CATSRVVVNEQFF. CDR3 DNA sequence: TGTGCCACCAGCAGAGTGGTGGTCAATGAGCAGTTCTTC.

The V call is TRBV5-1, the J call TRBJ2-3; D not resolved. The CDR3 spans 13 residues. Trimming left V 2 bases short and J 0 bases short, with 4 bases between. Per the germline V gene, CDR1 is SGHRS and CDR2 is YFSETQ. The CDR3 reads CASSLSSTDTQYF. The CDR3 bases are TGCGCCAGCAGCTTAAGTAGCACAGATACGCAGTATTTT.

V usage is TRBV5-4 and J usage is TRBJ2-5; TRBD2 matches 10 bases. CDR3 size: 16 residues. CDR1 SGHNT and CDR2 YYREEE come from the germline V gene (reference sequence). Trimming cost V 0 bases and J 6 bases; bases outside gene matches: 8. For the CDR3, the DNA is TGTGCCAGCAGCTTGGCCCAGCGGGAGGGCCGGAAGACCCAGTACTTC. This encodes CASSLAQREGRKTQYF.

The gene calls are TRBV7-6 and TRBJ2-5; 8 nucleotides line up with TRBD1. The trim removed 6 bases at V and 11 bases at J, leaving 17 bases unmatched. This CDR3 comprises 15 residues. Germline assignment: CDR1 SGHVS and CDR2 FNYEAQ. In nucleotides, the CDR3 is TGTGCCAGCAGTTCAACCGGGACAGGTCTTGAGGGGCAGTACTTC. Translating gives CASSSTGTGLEGQYF.